The 26 T cell receptor beta chains presented below share a single source sample, sequenced in a study of T-cell reconstitution after alpha-beta-depleted transplantation in children. During its preparation, the TCRbeta library received unique molecular identifiers. Using its own MiXCR run on the PCR reads, TCRdb lists one record per CDR3 protein. The table lists 250,000 to 350,000 distinct CDR3 sequences, around 9.6% of them singletons. The specimen comprised PBMCs from the stem cell graft donor, sampled from the stem cell graft. The receptors here all came from a human donor who donated a stem cell graft to a child with SCID.

This clonotype has more than one count but fewer than ten. The chain uses TRBV2 and TRBJ2-3; TRBD1 is a possible D gene (5 bases). Trimming stripped 3 bases from V and 2 bases from J, with 18 bases between. Germline CDR1 and CDR2: SNHLY and FYNNEI. This CDR3 is 17 amino acids long. CDR3 loop: CASSEPQGSDDTDTQYF. Here the CDR3 DNA reads TGTGCCAGCAGTGAGCCGCAGGGCAGCGACGACACAGATACGCAGTATTTT.

This clonotype showed up just a few times. V and J are TRBV29-1 and TRBJ2-1; D is possibly TRBD1 (6 bases). Germline CDR1 is SQVTM and CDR2 is ANQGSEA. CDR3 length equals 15 residues. V was cut by 1 base and J by 1 base, with 11 bases left in between. The CDR3 sequence: CSVEVQGPSYNEQFF. In DNA form, the CDR3 reads TGCAGCGTTGAAGTCCAGGGGCCTTCCTACAATGAGCAGTTCTTC.

V is TRBV12-3 or TRBV12-4 and J is TRBJ1-2; 7 bases line up with TRBD1. Unmatched junction bases numbered 10, after V lost 6 bases and J lost 6 bases. CDR3 length: 14 residues. CDR3 sequence (DNA): TGTGCCAGCAGCCAACAACAGGGGAGCAATGGCTACACCTTC. Residues: CASSQQQGSNGYTF.

Only a few counts were recorded for this clonotype. This sequence joins TRBV15 and TRBJ2-7, with 9 positions matching TRBD1. The germline CDR1 and CDR2 sequences are LNHNV and YYDKDF (reference sequence). The CDR3 length is 15 residues. V shed 0 bases and J 3 bases; nucleotides not matched to a gene: 3. CDR3 DNA: TGTGCCACCAGCAGAGATCAGGGACAGGGCTACGAGCAGTACTTC. Translating gives CATSRDQGQGYEQYF.

The V gene is TRBV12-3 or TRBV12-4, the J gene TRBJ2-7, with D possibly matching TRBD2 (5 bases). Trimming left V 6 bases short and J 5 bases short, with 8 bases between. The CDR3 has 11 amino acids. CDR3 nucleotide sequence: TGTGCCAGCAGCAACGGGAACGAGCAGTACTTC. It encodes CASSNGNEQYF.

This clonotype was seen only once. CDR3 DNA sequence: TGTGCCAGCAGCGTAGTCGGGCGGGGGCGGGAGGATACGCAGTATTTT. This encodes CASSVVGRGREDTQYF. The V gene is TRBV9, the J gene TRBJ2-3; a possible D gene is TRBD2 (7 bases). The V gene lost 0 bases and the J gene lost 6 bases, with 17 bases spanning the gap. This CDR3 region has 16 residues. Per germline, CDR1 SGDLS and CDR2 YYNGEE.

The rearrangement uses TRBV5-1 and TRBJ2-2; D not resolved. Deletions cut 1 base from V and 7 bases from J, with 11 bases between. The length of the CDR3 is 14 residues. Germline lookup yields CDR1 SGHRS and CDR2 YFSETQ. In DNA form, the CDR3 reads TGCGCCAGCAGCTTGACGGGCCTCGACGGGGAGCTGTTTTTT. Its translation: CASSLTGLDGELFF.

Concerning this clonotype itself: The germline gene is not matched at one end of the junction; a read error may be the cause. The V and J genes are TRBV7-2 and TRBJ2-1; 10 nucleotides match TRBD2. In germline, CDR1 is SGHTA, CDR2 FQGNSA. This CDR3 contains 17 residues. This CDR3 reads CASSLAASGGFYNEQFF. CDR3 in DNA: TGTGCCAGCAGTTTAGCTGCTAGCGGGGGTTTCTACAATGAGCAGTTCTTC.

In DNA, the CDR3 is TGTGCCAGCAGCGACGGGACAGGGGCCCTCAATGAGCAGTTCTTC. It specifies CASSDGTGALNEQFF. The V and J genes are TRBV13 and TRBJ2-1, with 10 bases aligning to TRBD1. After removal of 5 bases from V and 6 bases from J, the junction contained 7 bases not matched to a gene. This CDR3 comprises 15 residues. The germline CDR1 and CDR2 sequences are PRHDT and FYEKMQ (reference sequence).

This clonotype was seen ten or more times. This chain connects TRBV9 to TRBJ1-1; D uncertain. This CDR3 region has 14 residues. Trimming removed 4 bases from V and 0 bases from J, with 10 bases in between. Per the germline V gene, CDR1 is SGDLS and CDR2 is YYNGEE. CDR3 region: CASSLDYMNTEAFF. For the CDR3, the DNA is TGTGCCAGCAGCCTAGATTATATGAACACTGAAGCTTTCTTT.

The rearrangement uses TRBV15 and TRBJ2-1; a weak D match, TRBD2 (5 bases). The V end was cut by 4 bases, the J end by 6 bases, with 16 bases between. This CDR3 has 15 amino acids. Germline loops: CDR1 LNHNV, CDR2 YYDKDF (reference sequence). CDR3 sequence: CATSKHSRSGNEQFF. As DNA, the CDR3 is TGTGCCACCAGCAAACACAGTAGGAGCGGCAATGAGCAGTTCTTC.

The V call is TRBV10-3, the J call TRBJ2-1; TRBD1 aligns across 7 bases. Germline loops: CDR1 ENHRY, CDR2 SYGVKD. V lost 3 bases, J lost 7 bases, and 6 bases stayed unmatched. The CDR3 contains 14 residues. The CDR3 nucleotides are TGTGCCATCAGTGATCGACAGGGATGGAATGAGCAGTTCTTC. Translation gives CAISDRQGWNEQFF.

This clonotype was recorded many times. V and J are TRBV10-3 and TRBJ2-7; TRBD1 matches at 8 bases. CDR1 is ENHRY and CDR2 is SYGVKD in the germline V gene. The trim removed 4 bases at V and 1 base at J, leaving 3 bases unmatched. The CDR3 is 14 residues long. CDR3 residues: CAISVDRGSYEQYF. CDR3 DNA: TGTGCCATCAGTGTCGACAGGGGATCCTACGAGCAGTACTTC.

The chain recombines TRBV9 with TRBJ2-1; 7 bases agree with TRBD2. CDR3 length equals 16 residues. Germline V gene lookup returns CDR1 SGDLS and CDR2 YYNGEE. V lost 0 bases, J lost 8 bases, and 11 bases stayed unmatched. DNA for the CDR3: TGTGCCAGCAGCGTAGTAGGTAGCGGCGCGGGGGATGAGCAGTTCTTC. Its protein is CASSVVGSGAGDEQFF.

This clonotype was counted only a few times. The chain employs TRBV7-3 and TRBJ2-2, with D tentatively TRBD1 (5 bases). The CDR3 runs 14 residues. Germline CDR1 SGHTA, CDR2 FQGTGA. Trimming pared 4 bases from V and 1 base from J, leaving 7 bases between. CDR3 in DNA: TGTGCCAGCAGCTCCAGGGTGAACACCGGGGAGCTGTTTTTT. Protein sequence: CASSSRVNTGELFF.

CDR3 region: CASSSRQTGYGYTF. Written as DNA, the CDR3 is TGTGCCAGCAGTTCCAGACAGACGGGGTATGGCTACACCTTC. The V gene is TRBV12-3 or TRBV12-4, the J gene TRBJ1-2, with a tentative D call TRBD1 (5 bases). V gave up 4 bases and J gave up 5 bases, with 14 bases separating them. The CDR3 runs to 14 residues.

V and J are TRBV6-5 and TRBJ2-1; D is possibly TRBD1 (6 bases). Deletions cut 2 bases from V and 8 bases from J, with 22 bases between. Germline values: CDR1 MNHEY, CDR2 SVGAGI. The CDR3 has 17 amino acids. The CDR3 region is CASSYMQPPRRGDEQFF. CDR3 nucleotides: TGTGCCAGCAGTTACATGCAGCCTCCCCGCAGGGGCGATGAGCAGTTCTTC.

This clonotype was detected only a few times. This chain joins TRBV3-1 and TRBJ2-1, with D hard to call. There are 12 residues in the CDR3. Trimming took 4 bases from V and 4 from J, leaving 5 bases between them. Germline values: CDR1 LGHDT, CDR2 YNNKEL (reference sequence). CDR3 loop: CASSRKYNEQFF. DNA for the CDR3: TGTGCCAGCAGCCGGAAGTACAATGAGCAGTTCTTC.

The CDR3 protein is CSFSTGGSYNEQFF. DNA for the CDR3: TGCAGCTTCTCGACAGGGGGGTCCTACAATGAGCAGTTCTTC. The chain is built from TRBV29-1 and TRBJ2-1; TRBD1 aligns across 9 bases. Per germline, CDR1 SQVTM and CDR2 ANQGSEA. The length of the CDR3 is 14 residues. The junction had 6 bases not matched to a gene; V was cut back by 8 bases and J by 1 base.

This clonotype was seen only a few times. The chain joins TRBV7-9 to TRBJ2-7, with D possibly matching TRBD1 (6 bases). The V end was cut by 5 bases, the J end by 3 bases, with 11 bases between. Germline V gene lookup returns CDR1 SEHNR and CDR2 FQNEAQ (reference sequence). The CDR3 length is 13 residues. The CDR3 DNA sequence: TGTGCCAGCAGCAACACAGGGAGCTACGAGCAGTACTTC. Translated, it gives CASSNTGSYEQYF.

This clonotype has a handful of counts. The chain carries TRBV9 and TRBJ2-5, with 8 bases that match TRBD2. CDR1 and CDR2 (germline): SGDLS, YYNGEE. J was trimmed by 3 bases and V by 8 bases; bases with no gene match: 3. CDR3 length: 12 residues. CDR3 sequence (DNA): TGTGCCAGGGAAGCGGGGGAAGAGACCCAGTACTTC. Amino acid sequence: CAREAGEETQYF.

This chain links TRBV7-9 with TRBJ1-2; D not resolved. The ends were cut back, 2 bases at V and 0 bases at J, with 4 bases in the middle. The germline CDR1 and CDR2 sequences are SEHNR and FQNEAQ (reference sequence). The CDR3 totals 13 residues. The CDR3 reads CASSLPANYGYTF. Here the CDR3 DNA reads TGTGCCAGCAGCTTACCAGCTAACTATGGCTACACCTTC.

The sample holds many counts of this clonotype. The chain has TRBV12-3 or TRBV12-4 and TRBJ2-2; 10 bases are shared with TRBD2. V lost 6 bases to trimming and J lost 7 bases; unmatched junction nucleotides: 11. The length of the CDR3 is 16 residues. CDR3 loop: CASSTRAGGPHGELFF. CDR3 in DNA: TGTGCCAGCAGCACCAGAGCGGGGGGGCCACACGGGGAGCTGTTTTTT.

The CDR3: CASSPSGQTNYGYTF. CDR3 nucleotide sequence: TGTGCCAGCTCACCAAGCGGGCAGACTAACTATGGCTACACCTTC. The V gene is TRBV18, the J gene TRBJ1-2; no clear D gene. In germline, CDR1 is KGHSH, CDR2 LQKENI. The V and J ends lost 2 bases and 0 bases respectively, with 10 bases between them. The CDR3 has 15 amino acids. The full variable domain, its missing parts supplied by reference TRBV18 and TRBJ1-2, is NAGVMQNPRHLVRRRGQEARLRCSPMKGHSHVYWYRQLPEEGLKFMVYLQKENIIDESGMPKERFSAEFPKEGPSILRIQQVVRGDSAAYFCASSPSGQTNYGYTFGSGTRLTVV.

V gene TRBV5-1 combines with J gene TRBJ2-7; no firm D call. CDR1 SGHRS and CDR2 YFSETQ come from the germline V gene. Trimming pared 1 base from V and 2 bases from J, leaving 13 bases between. The CDR3 covers 15 residues. The chain's CDR3 is CASSLRTVRTYEQYF. CDR3 nucleotides: TGCGCCAGCAGCTTGAGGACCGTTAGAACCTACGAGCAGTACTTC.

This clonotype was seen only a few times. The rearrangement links TRBV6-5 to TRBJ2-2; D ambiguous. CDR1 is MNHEY, CDR2 SVGAGI, per germline. CDR3 length: 16 amino acids. V was pared by 0 bases and J by 0 bases, with 8 bases between. CDR3 nucleotide sequence: TGTGCCAGCAGTTACTCGGGCACCTCGAACACCGGGGAGCTGTTTTTT. Translated: CASSYSGTSNTGELFF.